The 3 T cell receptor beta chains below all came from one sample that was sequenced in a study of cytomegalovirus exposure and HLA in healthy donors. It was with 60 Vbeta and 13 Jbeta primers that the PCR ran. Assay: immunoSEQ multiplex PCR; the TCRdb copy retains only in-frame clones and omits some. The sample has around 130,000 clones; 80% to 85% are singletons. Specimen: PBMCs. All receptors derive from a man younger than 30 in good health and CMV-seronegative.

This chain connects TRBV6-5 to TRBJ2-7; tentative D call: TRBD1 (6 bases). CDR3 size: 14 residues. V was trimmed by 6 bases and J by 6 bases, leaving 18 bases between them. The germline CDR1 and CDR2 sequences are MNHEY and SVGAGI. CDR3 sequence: CASRQTLRGAEQYF. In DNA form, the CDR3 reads TGTGCCAGCAGGCAAACCCTCAGGGGAGCCGAGCAGTACTTC.

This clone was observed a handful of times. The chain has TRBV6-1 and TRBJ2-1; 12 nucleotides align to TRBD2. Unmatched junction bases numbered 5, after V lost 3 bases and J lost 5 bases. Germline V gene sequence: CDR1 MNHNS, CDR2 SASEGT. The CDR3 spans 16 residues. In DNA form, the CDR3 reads TGTGCCAGCAGTGAGTCTAGCGGGGGGGCCCACAATGAGCAGTTCTTC. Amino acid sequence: CASSESSGGAHNEQFF.

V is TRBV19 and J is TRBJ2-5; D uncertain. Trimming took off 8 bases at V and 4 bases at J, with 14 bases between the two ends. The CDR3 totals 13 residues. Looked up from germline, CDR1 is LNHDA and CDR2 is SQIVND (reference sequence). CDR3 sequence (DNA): TGTGCCAGTTCAACTACCCCGGGAGAGACCCAGTACTTC. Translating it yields CASSTTPGETQYF.